This entry lists 30 T cell receptor beta chains sequenced from one sample in a study of radiation and T cells in renal cell carcinoma. The repertoire was sequenced with immunoSEQ multiplex PCR; TCRdb's copy has only in-frame clones and lacks some. This table holds roughly 150,000 clones, approximately 90% found once. Indicated time point: blood 2 weeks post-SBRT. The treatment is: 15 Gy SBRT to primary tumor, nephrectomy 4 weeks later. The sample in question was blood, obtained from a patient whose treatment included radiotherapy and nephrectomy. These receptors were obtained from a woman aged 45-59 years with renal cell carcinoma.

This chain joins TRBV29-1 and TRBJ2-3; a possible D gene is TRBD2 (5 bases). From germline, CDR1 is SQVTM and CDR2 ANQGSEA. Trimming took 4 bases from V and 0 from J, leaving 8 bases between them. This CDR3 spans 13 amino acids. The CDR3 nucleotides read TGCAGCGTTGTCCTAGCCAGCACAGATACGCAGTATTTT. Its protein product is CSVVLASTDTQYF.

This clone was detected only once. J is TRBJ2-1 and V is TRBV18; 7 bases align to TRBD2. Germline V gene sequence: CDR1 KGHSH, CDR2 LQKENI. The junction had 7 bases not matched to a gene; V was cut back by 5 bases and J by 0 bases. The CDR3 sequence is 16 residues long. For the CDR3, the DNA is TGTGCCAGCTCAGCTATCCGGGACTACTCCTACAATGAGCAGTTCTTC. This gives the protein CASSAIRDYSYNEQFF.

This clone was seen once. This chain joins TRBV11-1 and TRBJ2-7; D uncertain. CDR1 and CDR2 (germline): SGHAT, FQDESV (reference sequence). Deletions cut 5 bases from V and 5 bases from J, with 13 bases between. This CDR3 is 13 amino acids long. The CDR3 bases are TGTGCCAGCAGCCTCCAAGGGCGAGACGAGCAGTACTTC. This encodes CASSLQGRDEQYF.

The chain joins TRBV5-4 to TRBJ1-2; possible D gene TRBD1, 5 bases. The CDR3 covers 14 residues. Trimming cost V 1 base and J 4 bases, with 11 bases left between them. Per the germline V gene, CDR1 is SGHNT and CDR2 is YYREEE (reference sequence). This CDR3 reads CASSLSRVGYGYTF. CDR3 coding DNA: TGTGCCAGCAGCTTGAGCAGGGTCGGCTATGGCTACACCTTC. The full variable domain, its missing parts supplied by reference TRBV5-4 and TRBJ1-2, is ETGVTQSPTHLIKTRGQQVTLRCSSQSGHNTVSWYQQALGQGPQFIFQYYREEENGRGNFPPRFSGLQFPNYSSELNVNALELDDSALYLCASSLSRVGYGYTFGSGTRLTVV.

The chain uses TRBV5-8 and TRBJ2-5; the match to TRBD2 covers 11 bases. Trimming removed 0 bases from V and 5 bases from J; junction bases left unmatched: 9. Germline V gene lookup returns CDR1 SGHTS and CDR2 YDEGEE. The CDR3 is 17 amino acids. In DNA, the CDR3 is TGTGCCAGCAGCTTGGTGCTAGCGGGGGGCCACAGGGAGACCCAGTACTTC. This encodes CASSLVLAGGHRETQYF.

This chain uses TRBV19 with TRBJ1-3, with D possibly matching TRBD1 (5 bases). The CDR3 runs to 16 residues. Trimming shortened V by 7 bases and J by 0 bases, and 16 bases separated the two germline ends. The V gene's germline CDR1 is LNHDA and CDR2 SQIVND (reference sequence). CDR3 sequence: CASNQDRAHSGNTIYF. DNA for the CDR3: TGTGCCAGTAATCAAGACAGAGCACACTCTGGAAACACCATATATTTT. Complete variable domain (other parts from reference TRBV19 and TRBJ1-3): DGGITQSPKYLFRKEGQNVTLSCEQNLNHDAMYWYRQDPGQGLRLIYYSQIVNDFQKGDIAEGYSVSREKKESFPLTVTSAQKNPTAFYLCASNQDRAHSGNTIYFGEGSWLTVV.

CDR3 residues: CASSPQGGFHEQYF. CDR3 bases: TGTGCCAGCAGTCCCCAGGGCGGTTTCCACGAGCAGTACTTC. V and J are TRBV6-5 and TRBJ2-7, with D possibly being TRBD1 (5 bases). V dropped 5 bases and J dropped 5 bases, with 16 bases sitting between them. In germline, CDR1 is MNHEY, CDR2 SVGAGI. The CDR3 runs 14 residues.

The chain recombines TRBV9 with TRBJ2-2; D is possibly TRBD2 (5 bases). Germline assignment: CDR1 SGDLS and CDR2 YYNGEE. With 3 bases removed from V and 2 bases from J, the gap between germline ends came to 11 bases. The CDR3 sequence is 15 residues long. In DNA, the CDR3 is TGTGCCAGCAGCGCATCGGGATCCAACACCGGGGAGCTGTTTTTT. Protein: CASSASGSNTGELFF. Looking up the rest from reference TRBV9 and TRBJ2-2 gives the full variable domain: DSGVTQTPKHLITATGQRVTLRCSPRSGDLSVYWYQQSLDQGLQFLIQYYNGEERAKGNILERFSAQQFPDLHSELNLSSLELGDSALYFCASSASGSNTGELFFGEGSRLTVL.

The chain combines TRBV7-2 with TRBJ1-1, with 7 bases matching TRBD1. V lost 4 bases to trimming and J lost 1 base; unmatched junction nucleotides: 6. Germline V lookup: CDR1 SGHTA, CDR2 FQGNSA. The CDR3 is made up of 15 amino acids. CDR3 bases: TGTGCCAGCAGCTCTTCCGGGACAGCGAACACTGAAGCTTTCTTT. It specifies CASSSSGTANTEAFF.

This clone showed up just once. The chain has TRBV5-5 and TRBJ1-2; D is uncertain. Trimming took 0 bases from V and 8 from J, leaving 14 bases between them. Germline assignment: CDR1 SGHKS and CDR2 YYEKEE (reference sequence). CDR3 length: 14 amino acids. CDR3 sequence reads: CASSLDWTGWGYTF. The CDR3 coding sequence is TGTGCCAGCAGCTTGGATTGGACCGGTTGGGGCTACACCTTC.

The chain joins TRBV5-1 to TRBJ2-3; no clear D gene. V was cut by 2 bases and J by 1 base, with 14 bases left in between. CDR1 SGHRS and CDR2 YFSETQ come from the germline V gene. The CDR3 sequence is 16 residues long. CDR3 in amino acids: CASSLQPFQGTDTQYF. The CDR3 DNA sequence: TGCGCCAGCAGCTTACAACCTTTCCAGGGCACAGATACGCAGTATTTT. The full variable domain, in which reference TRBV5-1 and TRBJ2-3 provide the parts outside the CDR3, is KAGVTQTPRYLIKTRGQQVTLSCSPISGHRSVSWYQQTPGQGLQFLFEYFSETQRNKGNFPGRFSGRQFSNSRSEMNVSTLELGDSALYLCASSLQPFQGTDTQYFGPGTRLTVL.

This clone was seen just once. This rearrangement joins TRBV7-8 to TRBJ2-1; 13 bases are a match to TRBD2. The J segment lost 0 bases and the V segment lost 8 bases, leaving 13 bases of the junction unmatched. The CDR3 length is 19 residues. The germline V gene has CDR1 SGHVS and CDR2 FQNEAQ. CDR3 sequence reads: CASGTRLAGGRSSYNEQFF. DNA of the CDR3: TGTGCCAGCGGTACTAGACTAGCGGGGGGCCGGAGCTCCTACAATGAGCAGTTCTTC.

The V gene is TRBV7-2, the J gene TRBJ1-1; D is unresolved. This CDR3 spans 14 amino acids. The germline V gene has CDR1 SGHTA and CDR2 FQGNSA. Between the trimmed V and J ends, which lost 3 bases and 1 base, there was a span of 9 bases. The CDR3 bases are TGTGCCAGCAGCTTCGCGTTCACGAACACTGAAGCTTTCTTT. This translates into CASSFAFTNTEAFF.

The chain uses TRBV11-2 and TRBJ2-5; D might be TRBD1 or TRBD2, each matching 5 bases. This CDR3 has 15 amino acids. The germline gives CDR1 SGHAT, CDR2 FQNNGV. V was pared by 2 bases and J by 3 bases, with 13 bases between. In DNA form, the CDR3 reads TGTGCCAGCAGCTTAAGCCGTCTGGGGGAAGAGACCCAGTACTTC. Translated, it gives CASSLSRLGEETQYF. The full variable domain, its missing parts supplied by reference TRBV11-2 and TRBJ2-5, is EAGVAQSPRYKIIEKRQSVAFWCNPISGHATLYWYQQILGQGPKLLIQFQNNGVVDDSQLPKDRFSAERLKGVDSTLKIQPAKLEDSAVYLCASSLSRLGEETQYFGPGTRLLVL.

V gene TRBV11-3 combines with J gene TRBJ1-2; D unresolved. V was clipped by 1 base and J by 9 bases, with 6 bases between them. The CDR3 extends over 11 amino acids. Germline CDR1 SGHNT, CDR2 YENEEA. DNA for the CDR3: TGTGCCAGCAGCTTAGTTACCCGCTACACCTTC. It is translated as CASSLVTRYTF.

The rearrangement uses TRBV30 and TRBJ2-2; D perhaps matches TRBD2 (6 bases). CDR1 GTSNPN and CDR2 SVGIG come from the germline V gene (reference sequence). V shed 0 bases and J shed 6 bases, with 17 bases lying between them. The CDR3 has 16 amino acids. The CDR3 bases are TGTGCCTGGAGTGTACATCGGAGGGGAAGTGCCGGGGAGCTGTTTTTT. It translates to CAWSVHRRGSAGELFF. The entire variable domain, with the rest obtained from reference TRBV30 and TRBJ2-2, is as follows: SQTIHQWPATLVQPVGSPLSLECTVEGTSNPNLYWYRQAAGRGLQLLFYSVGIGQISSEVPQNLSASRPQDRQFILSSKKLLLSDSGFYLCAWSVHRRGSAGELFFGEGSRLTVL.

The chain recombines TRBV5-4 with TRBJ2-5; tentatively, D is TRBD2 (7 bases). CDR1 is SGHNT, CDR2 YYREEE, per germline (reference sequence). The germline V and J ends were trimmed by 0 bases and 5 bases, with 14 bases remaining between them. The CDR3 contains 15 residues. Here the CDR3 reads CASSLAPGGGETQYF. Here the CDR3 DNA reads TGTGCCAGCAGCTTGGCCCCGGGGGGCGGGGAGACCCAGTACTTC.

For this clone: The same CDR3 can be traced to other DNA sequences in this sample. J is TRBJ2-1 and V is TRBV6-5; a possible D gene is TRBD1 (6 bases). V dropped 2 bases and J dropped 12 bases, with 11 bases sitting between them. This CDR3 is 12 amino acids long. The V gene's germline CDR1 is MNHEY and CDR2 SVGAGI. CDR3 in DNA: TGTGCCAGCAGTTACAGGGGGAGTGGGCAGTTCTTC. It codes for CASSYRGSGQFF.

The V gene is TRBV7-2, the J gene TRBJ2-4; D perhaps matches TRBD2 (7 bases). Germline-derived CDR1 and CDR2 are SGHTA and FQGNSA. V was clipped by 5 bases and J by 6 bases, with 17 bases between them. The CDR3 is 15 amino acids. CDR3 sequence reads: CASSPRGGGGNIQYF. The CDR3 nucleotides are TGTGCCAGCAGCCCGAGAGGCGGGGGCGGAAACATTCAGTACTTC.

This chain joins TRBV6-6 and TRBJ1-2; 7 bases align to TRBD1. CDR3 length equals 13 residues. The germline V gene encodes CDR1 MNHNY and CDR2 SVGAGI (reference sequence). V gave up 6 bases and J gave up 6 bases; unmatched junction bases: 7. The CDR3 nucleotides read TGTGCCAGCAGCCGCGACAGGGAACATGGCTACACCTTC. This encodes CASSRDREHGYTF.

This rearrangement joins TRBV7-2 to TRBJ1-4; D gene ambiguous. The CDR3 length is 15 residues. Trimming took 1 base from V and 4 from J, leaving 10 bases between them. Germline CDR1 and CDR2: SGHTA and FQGNSA. The CDR3 here is CASSLGGVDNEKLFF. The CDR3 DNA follows: TGTGCCAGCAGCTTAGGCGGGGTAGATAATGAAAAACTGTTTTTT.

The gene calls are TRBV5-1 and TRBJ1-2; 7 nucleotides match TRBD1. With V trimmed by 0 bases and J by 4 bases, 3 bases remained unmatched. Germline lookup yields CDR1 SGHRS and CDR2 YFSETQ. CDR3 length equals 14 residues. The CDR3 DNA reads as TGCGCCAGCAGCTTGGGACAGGGATCCTATGGCTACACCTTC. It specifies CASSLGQGSYGYTF. Drawing the rest from reference TRBV5-1 and TRBJ1-2, the complete variable domain is KAGVTQTPRYLIKTRGQQVTLSCSPISGHRSVSWYQQTPGQGLQFLFEYFSETQRNKGNFPGRFSGRQFSNSRSEMNVSTLELGDSALYLCASSLGQGSYGYTFGSGTRLTVV.

This chain uses TRBV19 with TRBJ1-1; TRBD1 agrees at 9 bases. Germline CDR1 LNHDA, CDR2 SQIVND (reference sequence). This CDR3 has 14 residues. The trim removed 6 bases at V and 3 bases at J, leaving 5 bases unmatched. The CDR3 sequence: CASSRTGVDTEAFF. The CDR3 DNA sequence: TGTGCCAGTAGCCGGACAGGGGTGGACACTGAAGCTTTCTTT.

V gene TRBV4-1 combines with J gene TRBJ2-6; maybe TRBD2 (5 bases). V was pared by 1 base and J by 2 bases, with 9 bases between. The germline CDR1 and CDR2 sequences are MGHRA and YSYEKL. This CDR3 is built from 16 residues. DNA of the CDR3: TGCGCCAGCAGCCAAGTCTGGGGAGCTGGGGCCAACGTCCTGACTTTC. Protein sequence: CASSQVWGAGANVLTF.

This sequence joins TRBV9 and TRBJ1-2, with a weak D call TRBD1 (6 bases). Germline-derived CDR1 and CDR2 are SGDLS and YYNGEE. The CDR3 sequence is 13 residues long. V shed 0 bases and J shed 8 bases, with 11 bases lying between them. The CDR3 sequence is CASSVGGARGYTF. The DNA of the CDR3 is TGTGCCAGCAGCGTAGGGGGGGCGCGCGGCTACACCTTC.

The genes are TRBV15 and TRBJ1-3; no clear D gene. The germline V and J ends were trimmed by 7 bases and 6 bases, with 7 bases remaining between them. The CDR3 loop spans 11 amino acids. CDR1 is LNHNV and CDR2 is YYDKDF in the germline V gene (reference sequence). The CDR3: CATMWKNTIYF. Here the CDR3 DNA reads TGTGCCACCATGTGGAAAAACACCATATATTTT. The whole variable domain, filled in from reference TRBV15 and TRBJ1-3, reads DAMVIQNPRYQVTQFGKPVTLSCSQTLNHNVMYWYQQKSSQAPKLLFHYYDKDFNNEADTPDNFQSRRPNTSFCFLDIRSPGLGDTAMYLCATMWKNTIYFGEGSWLTVV.

This rearrangement joins TRBV7-8 to TRBJ1-4, with D unresolved. Germline CDR1 and CDR2: SGHVS and FQNEAQ. Deletions cut 8 bases from V and 7 bases from J, with 11 bases between. This CDR3 region has 12 residues. CDR3 in DNA: TGTGCCAGCGCCCGGTGGGGTGAAAAACTGTTTTTT. Protein: CASARWGEKLFF.

The rearrangement joins TRBV9 to TRBJ2-5, with 8 bases matching TRBD1. With 4 bases clipped from V and 4 bases from J, the junction kept 12 bases outside the gene matches. Germline V gene lookup returns CDR1 SGDLS and CDR2 YYNGEE. This CDR3 is built from 16 residues. The CDR3 DNA is TGTGCCAGCAGCCCCGAAGGACAGGGCGGATTAGAGACCCAGTACTTC. Amino acids: CASSPEGQGGLETQYF.

V is TRBV6-5 and J is TRBJ2-1; 10 bases fit TRBD1. The CDR3 spans 12 residues. CDR1 and CDR2 from the germline V gene are MNHEY and SVGAGI. After removal of 6 bases from V and 11 bases from J, the junction contained 4 bases not matched to a gene. CDR3 residues: CASRWDRGQQFF. DNA of the CDR3: TGTGCCAGCAGGTGGGACAGGGGCCAGCAGTTCTTC.

This chain joins TRBV7-8 and TRBJ2-1; a possible D gene is TRBD2 (7 bases). Germline V CDR1 and CDR2: SGHVS, FQNEAQ. The CDR3 is made up of 13 amino acids. V lost 11 bases and J 4 bases, leaving 15 bases between the germline ends. CDR3 amino acids: CAGSGGLYNEQFF. For the CDR3, the DNA is TGTGCCGGTTCCGGGGGGCTGTACAATGAGCAGTTCTTC. The whole variable domain, remainder taken from reference TRBV7-8 and TRBJ2-1, is GAGVSQSPRYKVAKRGQDVALRCDPISGHVSLFWYQQALGQGPEFLTYFQNEAQLDKSGLPSDRFFAERPEGSVSTLKIQRTQQEDSAVYLCAGSGGLYNEQFFGPGTRLTVL.